The present T cell receptor beta chain was sequenced within a study of cytomegalovirus exposure and HLA in healthy donors. 60 Vbeta and 13 Jbeta primers were used in PCR. Only in-frame clones appear in the TCRdb table, and some are missing; sequencing was by immunoSEQ multiplex PCR. The sample totals nearly 200,000 clones. V lost 6 bases and J 5 bases, leaving 15 bases between the germline ends. The CDR3 contains 14 residues. CDR1 and CDR2 (germline): LNHDA, SQIVND (reference sequence). The clonotype originates from a boy aged 10-17 years in good health and CMV-seronegative. V and J are TRBV19 and TRBJ2-3; perhaps TRBD2 as D (6 bases). The sample taken for sequencing was PBMCs. CDR3 nucleotides: TGTGCCAGTAGGTCTAGCGTGAACCGAGATACGCAGTATTTT. This encodes CASRSSVNRDTQYF.